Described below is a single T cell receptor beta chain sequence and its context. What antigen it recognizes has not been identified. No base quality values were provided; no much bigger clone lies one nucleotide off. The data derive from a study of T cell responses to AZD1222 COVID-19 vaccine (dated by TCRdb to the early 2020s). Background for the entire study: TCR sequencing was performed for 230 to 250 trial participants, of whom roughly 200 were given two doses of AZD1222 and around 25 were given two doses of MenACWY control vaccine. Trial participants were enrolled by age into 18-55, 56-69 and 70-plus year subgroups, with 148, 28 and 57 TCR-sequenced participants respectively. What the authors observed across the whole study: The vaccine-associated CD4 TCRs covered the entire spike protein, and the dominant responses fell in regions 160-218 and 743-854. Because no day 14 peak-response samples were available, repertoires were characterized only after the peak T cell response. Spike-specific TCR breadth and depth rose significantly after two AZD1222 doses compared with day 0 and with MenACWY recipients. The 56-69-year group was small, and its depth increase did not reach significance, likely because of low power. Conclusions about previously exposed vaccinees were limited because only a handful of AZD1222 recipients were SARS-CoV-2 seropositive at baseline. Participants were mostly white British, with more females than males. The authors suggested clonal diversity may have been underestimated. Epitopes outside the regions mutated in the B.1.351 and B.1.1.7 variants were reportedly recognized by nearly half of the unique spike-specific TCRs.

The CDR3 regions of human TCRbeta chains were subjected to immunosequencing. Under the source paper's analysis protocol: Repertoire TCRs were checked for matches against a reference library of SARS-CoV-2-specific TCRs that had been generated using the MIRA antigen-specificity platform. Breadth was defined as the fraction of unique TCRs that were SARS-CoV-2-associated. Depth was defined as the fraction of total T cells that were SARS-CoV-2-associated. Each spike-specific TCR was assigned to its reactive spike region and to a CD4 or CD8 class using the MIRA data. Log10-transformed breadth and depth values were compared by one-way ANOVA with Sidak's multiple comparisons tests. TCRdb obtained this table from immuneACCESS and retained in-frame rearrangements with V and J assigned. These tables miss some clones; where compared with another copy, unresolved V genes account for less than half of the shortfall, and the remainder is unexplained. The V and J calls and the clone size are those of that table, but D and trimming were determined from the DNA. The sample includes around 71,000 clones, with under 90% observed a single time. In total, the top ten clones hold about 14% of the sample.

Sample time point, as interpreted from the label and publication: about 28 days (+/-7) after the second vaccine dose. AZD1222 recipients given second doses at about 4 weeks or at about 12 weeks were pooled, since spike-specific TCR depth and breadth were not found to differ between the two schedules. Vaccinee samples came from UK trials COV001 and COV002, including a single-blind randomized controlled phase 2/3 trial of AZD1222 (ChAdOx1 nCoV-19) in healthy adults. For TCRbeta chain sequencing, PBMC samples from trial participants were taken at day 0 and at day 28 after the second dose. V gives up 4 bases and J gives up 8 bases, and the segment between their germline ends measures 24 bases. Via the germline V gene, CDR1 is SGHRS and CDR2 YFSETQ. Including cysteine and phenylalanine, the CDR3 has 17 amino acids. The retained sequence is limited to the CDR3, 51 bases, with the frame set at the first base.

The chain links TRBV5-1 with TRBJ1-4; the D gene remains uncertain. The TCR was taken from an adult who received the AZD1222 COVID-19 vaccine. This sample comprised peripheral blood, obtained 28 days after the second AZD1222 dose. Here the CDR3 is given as CASSPLGTEDTGEKLFF. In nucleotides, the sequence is TGCGCCAGCAGCCCGTTGGGAACAGAGGATACGGGGGAAAAACTGTTTTTT.